The TCR beta chain under discussion was sequenced for a study of blood T cells in healthy people across ages. In the case of this clonotype: Its matching antigen is unknown.

Germline lookup yields CDR1 MDHEN and CDR2 SYDVKM. V lost 2 bases and J lost 17, with 10 bases in between. CDR3 size: 11 residues. Next came a second PCR, run for roughly 6 to 11 cycles, which used a sample-barcoded 5' primer along with a J-beta primer mix. MiXCR, run by TCRdb on the 5' RACE reads, gives a single entry per CDR3 protein. Of about 830,000 distinct CDR3 sequences in the sample, around 62% are singletons; the top ten hold about 27%. Study-wide results and limits: As age increased, TCR beta diversity per million T cells fell in a roughly linear fashion.

The receptor was derived from a man aged 25-45 years in good health. Sequences were obtained from blood. The chain couples TRBV28 to TRBJ1-6; D remains unclear. CDR3 in amino acids: CASSLQQRFHF. The CDR3 nucleotides are TGTGCCAGCAGTTTACAACAGAGGTTCCACTTT.